This TCR beta chain is drawn from a study of Ad26.COV2.S vaccination and SARS-CoV-2 variants. Findings and limits, study-wide: Reported post-vaccination CD8+ and CD4+ T cell responses to spike showed substantial breadth. Relative to placebo recipients, vaccine recipients exhibited elevated spike-specific TCR breadth. Placebo recipients and vaccine recipients were similar in non-spike TCR breadth.

About this clone itself: Its specificity is unknown.

Treatment described: roughly 18 received Ad26.COV2.S at low or high dose, single or two shots; roughly 5 received placebo; per-sample allocation not given. The study sampled participants on day 63 after the first vaccine or placebo injection. An 18-55-year-old adult in Boston served as donor. Per germline, CDR1 PRHDT and CDR2 FYEKMQ (reference sequence). The CDR3 spans 13 residues. V was trimmed by 2 bases and J by 5 bases, leaving 9 bases between them. Data came from immunoSEQ multiplex PCR; TCRdb stores just in-frame clones and leaves some out. The sample records about 350,000 clones, about 86% being singletons.

The chain combines TRBV13 with TRBJ1-1, with D perhaps TRBD1 (6 bases). This material consisted of peripheral blood, taken in a trial of Ad26.COV2.S vaccine versus placebo. This receptor was taken from a person aged 18-65 years who received the Ad26.COV2.S COVID-19 vaccine or a placebo. CDR3 region: CASSLTRGTEAFF. In DNA form, the CDR3 reads TGTGCCAGCAGCTTAACAAGGGGGACTGAAGCTTTCTTT.